This entry concerns a single TCR beta chain. Across 24 US areas, participants ranged in age from about 18 to 100 years. Germline loops: CDR1 MNHEY, CDR2 SVGAGI. CDR3 length: 12 amino acids. The data were produced by immunoSEQ multiplex PCR, yet TCRdb's version contains in-frame clones alone and is incomplete. The sample has about 220,000 clones, approximately 83% seen once; the top ten hold more than 3%. This entry comes from a study of blood T cell repertoires in COVID-19. The receptor was isolated from a woman aged 55-69 years who had recovered from COVID-19. The sequencing sample was made of PBMCs or T cells enriched from blood (not recorded which). V and J are TRBV6-5 and TRBJ1-5; 7 bases fit TRBD1. The CDR3 DNA sequence: TGTGCATCAGGGGGGAGCAATCAGCCCCAGCATTTT. It translates to CASGGSNQPQHF.